These 14 T cell receptor beta chains share one sample of origin, sequenced in a study of PD-1 blockade in classical Hodgkin lymphoma. No patient escaped relapse after autologous stem cell transplantation, and brentuximab vedotin exposure varied. The assay was immunoSEQ multiplex PCR, and TCRdb's table has in-frame clones only and misses some. The table lists under 20,000 clones, approximately 88% of them singletons. The sample was peripheral blood mononuclear cells (PBMCs), taken at baseline. Receptors were obtained from a human donor with classical Hodgkin lymphoma.

This clone was observed a few times. The same CDR3 is also encoded by other DNA sequences in this sample. The chain employs TRBV19 and TRBJ1-2, with no clear D. This CDR3 is built from 13 residues. Trimming left V 1 base short and J 1 base short, with 4 bases between. Germline V CDR1 and CDR2: LNHDA, SQIVND (reference sequence). The chain's CDR3 is CASSIGGNYGYTF. Written as DNA, the CDR3 is TGTGCCAGTAGTATAGGAGGTAACTATGGCTACACCTTC. The full variable domain, its missing parts supplied by reference TRBV19 and TRBJ1-2, is DGGITQSPKYLFRKEGQNVTLSCEQNLNHDAMYWYRQDPGQGLRLIYYSQIVNDFQKGDIAEGYSVSREKKESFPLTVTSAQKNPTAFYLCASSIGGNYGYTFGSGTRLTVV.

The rearrangement joins TRBV28 to TRBJ2-2; TRBD1 matches at 10 bases. Per the germline V gene, CDR1 is MDHEN and CDR2 is SYDVKM. V was clipped by 4 bases and J by 1 base; unmatched bases: 12. The CDR3 totals 19 residues. The CDR3 sequence: CASSSEGDRGRRNTGELFF. The CDR3 DNA sequence: TGTGCCAGCAGTTCAGAGGGCGACAGGGGGCGCAGGAACACCGGGGAGCTGTTTTTT.

This clone showed up just a few times. The chain is built from TRBV27 and TRBJ1-5, with 8 bases that match TRBD1. Losses at the gene ends were 5 bases for V and 3 bases for J; bases not matched to a gene: 6. Per the germline V gene, CDR1 is MNHEY and CDR2 is SMNVEV (reference sequence). The CDR3 has 15 amino acids. The CDR3 DNA follows: TGTGCCAGCAGTCCACAGGGGGGAGTCAATCAGCCCCAGCATTTT. Translating gives CASSPQGGVNQPQHF.

The chain carries TRBV4-3 and TRBJ2-1; 8 nucleotides match TRBD2. The CDR3 is 17 residues long. Per germline, CDR1 LGHNA and CDR2 YSLEER. J gave up 6 bases and V 1 base, and 11 bases lay outside the gene matches. The chain's CDR3 is CASSQGAGGAPSNEQFF. The CDR3 DNA reads as TGCGCCAGCAGCCAAGGGGCCGGGGGGGCTCCATCCAATGAGCAGTTCTTC.

This sequence joins TRBV18 and TRBJ1-3; 8 nucleotides match TRBD1. The CDR3 is 16 residues long. Per the germline V gene, CDR1 is KGHSH and CDR2 is LQKENI. Losses at the gene ends were 6 bases for V and 0 bases for J; bases not matched to a gene: 7. The CDR3 here is CASSPGTGLSGNTIYF. The DNA of the CDR3 is TGTGCCAGCTCCCCCGGGACAGGCCTCTCTGGAAACACCATATATTTT. The complete variable domain, with remaining parts taken from reference TRBV18 and TRBJ1-3, reads NAGVMQNPRHLVRRRGQEARLRCSPMKGHSHVYWYRQLPEEGLKFMVYLQKENIIDESGMPKERFSAEFPKEGPSILRIQQVVRGDSAAYFCASSPGTGLSGNTIYFGEGSWLTVV.

The chain combines TRBV4-3 with TRBJ2-5, with D perhaps TRBD1 (6 bases). Trimming stripped 4 bases from V and 4 bases from J, with 16 bases between. CDR1 and CDR2 from the germline V gene are LGHNA and YSLEER. This CDR3 region has 15 residues. CDR3: CASSRYREQGETQYF. The CDR3 bases are TGCGCCAGCAGCCGTTACAGGGAGCAAGGAGAGACCCAGTACTTC.

This clone was seen only once. This rearrangement joins TRBV11-1 to TRBJ1-3, with D unresolved. This CDR3 has 14 amino acids. CDR1 is SGHAT, CDR2 FQDESV, per germline (reference sequence). Deletions cut 5 bases from V and 7 bases from J, with 15 bases between. The CDR3 DNA reads as TGTGCCAGCAGCCCCGACGCGAAGTCCAACACCATATATTTT. Amino acid sequence: CASSPDAKSNTIYF.

This clone has just one count. The chain joins TRBV5-4 to TRBJ2-7; 9 bases are a match to TRBD1. Per the germline V gene, CDR1 is SGHNT and CDR2 is YYREEE (reference sequence). The trim removed 4 bases at V and 5 bases at J, leaving 7 bases unmatched. CDR3 length: 14 residues. The chain's CDR3 is CASSRTGVPNEQYF. The CDR3 region has the DNA TGTGCCAGCAGCAGGACAGGGGTCCCCAACGAGCAGTACTTC.

V and J are TRBV5-8 and TRBJ2-5, with D perhaps TRBD1 (8 bases). CDR1 is SGHTS and CDR2 is YDEGEE in the germline V gene. The CDR3 spans 18 residues. Trimming left V 2 bases short and J 0 bases short, with 20 bases between. CDR3 in DNA: TGTGCCAGCAGCTTAGGTTGGACAGGGAGGGAGTACCAAGAGACCCAGTACTTC. It is translated as CASSLGWTGREYQETQYF.

The chain couples TRBV4-3 to TRBJ1-3, with 9 bases lining up with TRBD1. V lost 1 base, J lost 7 bases, and 5 bases stayed unmatched. Germline CDR1 and CDR2: LGHNA and YSLEER. The CDR3 extends over 15 amino acids. CDR3 protein: CASSQGTGGRNTIYF. Written as DNA, the CDR3 is TGCGCCAGCAGCCAAGGAACAGGGGGCAGGAACACCATATATTTT.

The chain combines TRBV4-1 with TRBJ1-3; D remains unclear. V was clipped by 4 bases and J by 5 bases, with 15 bases between them. This CDR3 comprises 15 residues. Germline loops: CDR1 MGHRA, CDR2 YSYEKL. The CDR3 DNA reads TGCGCCAGCAGCCTCCCGTGGGAGAATCGAAACACCATATATTTT. Amino acid sequence: CASSLPWENRNTIYF.

The rearrangement links TRBV28 to TRBJ2-1; TRBD2 is a possible D gene (6 bases). The CDR3 has 18 residues. The V gene's germline CDR1 is MDHEN and CDR2 SYDVKM. Trimming removed 5 bases from V and 2 bases from J, with 22 bases in between. CDR3 loop: CASSLRDWTLKTYNEQFF. CDR3 in DNA: TGTGCCAGCAGTCTCCGGGACTGGACCTTAAAAACCTACAATGAGCAGTTCTTC.

This sequence joins TRBV2 and TRBJ1-1, with TRBD1 as a possible D gene (5 bases). The length of the CDR3 is 14 residues. Germline V gene sequence: CDR1 SNHLY, CDR2 FYNNEI. V gave up 1 base and J gave up 1 base, with 7 bases separating them. For the CDR3, the DNA is TGTGCCAGCAGTGAAGTAGACAGGAACACTGAAGCTTTCTTT. This codes for CASSEVDRNTEAFF.

The V call is TRBV10-1, the J call TRBJ2-5; 7 positions agree with TRBD2. The germline V gene encodes CDR1 WNHNN and CDR2 SYGVQD (reference sequence). V shed 10 bases and J 7 bases; nucleotides not matched to a gene: 24. The CDR3 extends over 17 amino acids. CDR3 nucleotides: TGCGCCACCTCGGCTACCGGTACTAGCGCGGCAGCGGGGACCCAGTACTTC. It encodes CATSATGTSAAAGTQYF.